These 3 T cell receptor beta chains were all obtained from the same sample, sequenced in a study of cytomegalovirus exposure and HLA in healthy donors. The PCR made use of 60 Vbeta and 13 Jbeta primers. The repertoire was sequenced with immunoSEQ multiplex PCR; TCRdb's copy has only in-frame clones and lacks some. Of around 120,000 clones in the sample, more than 60% were seen once. The sequenced sample consisted of PBMCs. The receptors stem from a woman in her 40s in good health and CMV-seronegative.

The chain uses TRBV5-1 and TRBJ1-2, with TRBD1 matching over 9 bases. Germline V CDR1 and CDR2: SGHRS, YFSETQ. V dropped 4 bases and J dropped 8; count of bases not matched to a gene: 9. The CDR3 sequence is 14 residues long. CDR3 in DNA: TGCGCCAGCAGCCTACTACAGGGGGCGGAAGGCTACACCTTC. This translates into CASSLLQGAEGYTF.

The chain uses TRBV19 and TRBJ1-1, with D possibly being TRBD1 (5 bases). Trimming removed 6 bases from V and 1 base from J, with 9 bases in between. Germline V CDR1 and CDR2: LNHDA, SQIVND (reference sequence). The CDR3 runs to 13 residues. CDR3 in DNA: TGTGCCAGTAGCCAAACAGGGAACACTGAAGCTTTCTTT. Its protein is CASSQTGNTEAFF.

The V call is TRBV7-6, the J call TRBJ2-7; 8 nucleotides align to TRBD2. This CDR3 comprises 15 residues. V lost 1 base, J lost 2 bases, and 4 bases stayed unmatched. In germline, CDR1 is SGHVS, CDR2 FNYEAQ. The CDR3 sequence: CASSLGGGTAYEQYF. The CDR3 DNA reads as TGTGCCAGCAGCTTAGGCGGGGGGACGGCCTACGAGCAGTACTTC.